Sequencing of this TCR beta chain was carried out in a study of blood T cell repertoires in COVID-19. Germline V gene data show CDR1 as SQVTM and CDR2 as ANQGSEA. Deletions cut 2 bases from V and 10 bases from J, with 12 bases between. The CDR3 extends over 11 amino acids. TCRdb keeps only in-frame clones here, not all; method: immunoSEQ multiplex PCR. Of approximately 400,000 clones detected, roughly nine tenths appear once; the ten largest clones hold around 0.94%. The clonotype was recovered from a woman aged 40 to 55 who had been exposed to COVID-19. This chain uses TRBV29-1 with TRBJ2-7; tentative D call: TRBD1 (5 bases). The sample comprised PBMCs or T cells enriched from blood (not recorded which). The CDR3 coding sequence is TGCAGCGTTGAATACACAGGCACACAGTACTTC. Protein: CSVEYTGTQYF.